Presented here are 25 T cell receptor beta chains from one specimen sequenced in a study of OX40 agonist ivuxolimab in advanced cancers. Here immunoSEQ multiplex PCR was the method, and the copy in TCRdb shows in-frame clones only, minus some. The sample holds 80,000 to 100,000 clones, roughly 93% seen once. The starting material was CD4+ or CD8+ T cells sorted from blood, obtained in a trial of the OX40 agonist ivuxolimab. These receptors were obtained from an adult with an advanced solid tumor such as melanoma, head and neck, liver or kidney cancer.

The chain couples TRBV7-2 to TRBJ2-5; D is unresolved. Trimming cost V 0 bases and J 0 bases, with 8 bases left between them. Germline V gene sequence: CDR1 SGHTA, CDR2 FQGNSA. The CDR3 extends over 15 amino acids. The CDR3, as DNA: TGTGCCAGCAGCTTAGCCCATCTGGACCAAGAGACCCAGTACTTC. This gives the protein CASSLAHLDQETQYF.

The chain employs TRBV28 and TRBJ2-7; D gene unclear. The CDR3 loop spans 15 amino acids. V dropped 3 bases and J dropped 3 bases, with 15 bases sitting between them. Per the germline V gene, CDR1 is MDHEN and CDR2 is SYDVKM. The CDR3 coding sequence is TGTGCCAGCAGTTTCAGCAGATCCTTACGCTACGAGCAGTACTTC. Its translation is CASSFSRSLRYEQYF.

The CDR3 loop is CASSPGTAHTDTQYF. CDR3 in DNA: TGTGCCAGTAGTCCCGGGACCGCACACACAGATACGCAGTATTTT. The rearrangement joins TRBV19 to TRBJ2-3; either TRBD1 or TRBD2 may supply D (5 bases each). This CDR3 is 15 amino acids long. Germline assignment: CDR1 LNHDA and CDR2 SQIVND (reference sequence). V gave up 5 bases and J gave up 2 bases, with 14 bases separating them.

This clone was detected once. The chain links TRBV7-3 to TRBJ2-1; D not certain. The CDR3 has 13 residues. V gave up 3 bases and J gave up 12 bases, with 15 bases separating them. The germline CDR1 and CDR2 sequences are SGHTA and FQGTGA. The CDR3: CASSLSRSGGQFF. The CDR3 nucleotides are TGTGCCAGCAGCTTGAGTAGATCCGGCGGGCAGTTCTTC.

V and J are TRBV5-6 and TRBJ2-5, with 9 bases identical to TRBD1. The CDR3 is made up of 17 amino acids. Germline V gene lookup returns CDR1 SGHDT and CDR2 YYEEEE. Germline trimming cut 4 bases from V and 5 bases from J; bases unmatched to any gene: 15. The DNA for the CDR3 is TGTGCCAGCAGCCGCCCCCATGACGGGACAGGGAAGGAGACCCAGTACTTC. Translation gives CASSRPHDGTGKETQYF.

The chain links TRBV6-1 to TRBJ2-1, with TRBD1 as a possible D gene (6 bases). Trimming took 5 bases from V and 13 from J, leaving 18 bases between them. There are 13 residues in the CDR3. Germline CDR1 reads MNHNS; CDR2 reads SASEGT. The CDR3 protein is CASSLTGLLAQFF. The CDR3 DNA reads TGTGCCAGCAGTTTAACAGGGCTCCTAGCACAGTTCTTC.

V and J are TRBV11-3 and TRBJ2-4; D is possibly TRBD2 (5 bases). Trimming left V 2 bases short and J 9 bases short, with 11 bases between. Germline CDR1 is SGHNT and CDR2 is YENEEA. This CDR3 contains 13 residues. The CDR3 region is CASSLRPGGIQYF. Here the CDR3 DNA reads TGTGCCAGCAGCTTAAGGCCCGGAGGCATTCAGTACTTC.

The gene calls are TRBV10-1 and TRBJ2-7, with 12 nucleotides matching TRBD1. V was pared by 5 bases and J by 0 bases, with 2 bases of the junction left unmatched. CDR1 and CDR2 from the germline V gene are WNHNN and SYGVQD (reference sequence). This CDR3 comprises 15 residues. The CDR3 DNA reads TGCGCCAGCAGTTCGGGACAGGGGGCCTCCTACGAGCAGTACTTC. It yields the protein CASSSGQGASYEQYF.

The chain carries TRBV4-3 and TRBJ2-2, with 11 bases that match TRBD2. Germline values: CDR1 LGHNA, CDR2 YSLEER. The CDR3 totals 17 residues. V shed 2 bases and J 7 bases; nucleotides not matched to a gene: 9. CDR3 sequence: CASSQRLAGHSVGELFF. Written as DNA, the CDR3 is TGCGCCAGCAGCCAACGACTAGCGGGACACTCGGTCGGGGAGCTGTTTTTT.

This clone appeared a few times. The chain carries TRBV2 and TRBJ1-2; TRBD1 agrees at 7 bases. From germline, CDR1 is SNHLY and CDR2 FYNNEI. CDR3 length: 12 amino acids. J lost 8 bases, V lost 6 bases, and 6 bases had no gene match. CDR3 amino acids: CASSVQGTGYTF. The CDR3 nucleotides are TGTGCCAGCAGCGTACAGGGGACCGGCTACACCTTC.

The chain combines TRBV18 with TRBJ2-7; D not certain. Germline assignment: CDR1 KGHSH and CDR2 LQKENI. The CDR3 covers 14 residues. Trimming left V 0 bases short and J 0 bases short, with 6 bases between. The CDR3 bases are TGTGCCAGCTCACCACCCGCCACCTCCTACGAGCAGTACTTC. Its translation: CASSPPATSYEQYF.

Note on this clone: This CDR3 fails to terminate in the conserved phenylalanine or tryptophan, so it likely reflects a read error. Because the CDR3's place on the DNA is in doubt, the DNA is left out and the CDR3 is given as listed by TCRdb. The V and J genes are TRBV27 and TRBJ1-3. The CDR3 is 12 residues long, counting both termini. Germline lookup yields CDR1 MNHEY and CDR2 SMNVEV (reference sequence). The CDR3 region is CASSSHPGTAQD.

The chain recombines TRBV11-2 with TRBJ2-7; unclear D gene. V lost 1 base and J lost 2, with 9 bases in between. The CDR3 spans 14 residues. Germline assignment: CDR1 SGHAT and CDR2 FQNNGV. The CDR3 region is CASSLGVLTYEQYF. In DNA, the CDR3 is TGTGCCAGCAGCTTAGGAGTCTTGACCTACGAGCAGTACTTC.

V and J are TRBV18 and TRBJ2-5, with D hard to call. From germline, CDR1 is KGHSH and CDR2 LQKENI. The CDR3 spans 14 residues. V was pared by 3 bases and J by 5 bases, with 13 bases between. The DNA of the CDR3 is TGTGCCAGCTCACCCGAGACCCTTAGGGAGACCCAGTACTTC. Protein: CASSPETLRETQYF.

This clone was counted a single time. The chain couples TRBV18 to TRBJ2-3; 7 positions match TRBD1. CDR3 length: 16 residues. V lost 4 bases to trimming and J lost 0 bases; unmatched junction nucleotides: 7. CDR1 is KGHSH and CDR2 is LQKENI in the germline V gene. The CDR3 loop is CASSLTPGQSTDTQYF. The CDR3 DNA reads as TGTGCCAGCTCACTTACTCCGGGACAGAGCACAGATACGCAGTATTTT.

This chain joins TRBV7-2 and TRBJ2-2, with unresolved D. From germline, CDR1 is SGHTA and CDR2 FQGNSA. The length of the CDR3 is 13 residues. V was shortened by 0 bases and J by 6 bases, with 5 bases between the two germline ends. CDR3 protein: CASSLANSGELFF. CDR3 nucleotides: TGTGCCAGCAGCTTAGCTAACTCCGGGGAGCTGTTTTTT. The full variable domain, with the rest looked up from reference TRBV7-2 and TRBJ2-2, is GAGVSQSPSNKVTEKGKDVELRCDPISGHTALYWYRQSLGQGLEFLIYFQGNSAPDKSGLPSDRFSAERTGGSVSTLTIQRTQQEDSAVYLCASSLANSGELFFGEGSRLTVL.

V is TRBV5-6 and J is TRBJ2-7; D is ambiguous. V was clipped by 4 bases and J by 2 bases, with 7 bases between them. Per germline, CDR1 SGHDT and CDR2 YYEEEE. The CDR3 totals 12 residues. In DNA, the CDR3 is TGTGCCAGCAGCATAAGAGCCTACGAGCAGTACTTC. Its translation is CASSIRAYEQYF.

V usage is TRBV6-6 and J usage is TRBJ2-1, with a weak D call TRBD1 (5 bases). CDR1 is MNHNY and CDR2 is SVGAGI in the germline V gene (reference sequence). This CDR3 has 15 residues. Trimming removed 8 bases from V and 0 bases from J, with 14 bases in between. The CDR3 region is CASGALDRSYNEQFF. CDR3 nucleotides: TGTGCCAGCGGGGCCCTGGACCGCTCCTACAATGAGCAGTTCTTC.

V gene TRBV19 combines with J gene TRBJ1-1; a possible D gene is TRBD1 (5 bases). The CDR3 runs 12 residues. Germline V gene sequence: CDR1 LNHDA, CDR2 SQIVND (reference sequence). Trimming removed 3 bases at V and 6 bases at J, with 8 bases between. CDR3 sequence: CASSMGVAEAFF. CDR3 nucleotides: TGTGCCAGTAGTATGGGGGTCGCTGAAGCTTTCTTT.

The chain joins TRBV19 to TRBJ2-5; a weak D match, TRBD1 (6 bases). Trimming took 5 bases from V and 5 from J, leaving 15 bases between them. The CDR3 extends over 14 amino acids. The germline V gene encodes CDR1 LNHDA and CDR2 SQIVND (reference sequence). CDR3 amino acids: CASSRVRQGETQYF. The DNA for the CDR3 is TGTGCCAGTAGTCGCGTTCGGCAGGGGGAGACCCAGTACTTC.

The chain links TRBV19 to TRBJ1-6; 7 bases are a match to TRBD1. This CDR3 has 14 amino acids. V was pared by 8 bases and J by 5 bases, with 6 bases of the junction left unmatched. CDR1 is LNHDA and CDR2 is SQIVND in the germline V gene (reference sequence). DNA for the CDR3: TGTGCCAGTCAGGACAGGTTCGATAATTCACCCCTCCACTTT. It yields the protein CASQDRFDNSPLHF.

V gene TRBV27 combines with J gene TRBJ2-1; D is possibly TRBD2 (7 bases). The length of the CDR3 is 14 residues. The germline V and J ends were trimmed by 6 bases and 7 bases, with 16 bases remaining between them. Per germline, CDR1 MNHEY and CDR2 SMNVEV (reference sequence). The CDR3 here is CASRTGGRENEQFF. CDR3 coding DNA: TGTGCCAGCAGAACGGGGGGCAGAGAGAATGAGCAGTTCTTC.

The gene calls are TRBV15 and TRBJ2-7; the D gene is possibly TRBD1 (5 bases). The length of the CDR3 is 16 residues. Germline V CDR1 and CDR2: LNHNV, YYDKDF (reference sequence). The V end was cut by 1 base, the J end by 0 bases, with 13 bases between. The CDR3 DNA reads TGTGCCACCAGCAGAGGGACACTTCAGAGCTCCTACGAGCAGTACTTC. Its protein product is CATSRGTLQSSYEQYF.

The chain carries TRBV5-1 and TRBJ2-1, with TRBD2 matching 8 bases. The germline gives CDR1 SGHRS, CDR2 YFSETQ. This CDR3 contains 15 residues. Trimming at V came to 5 bases and at J to 8 bases, leaving 12 bases not matched to a gene. As DNA, the CDR3 is TGCGCCAGCAGTCGGACCGGGACTAGATCTCATGAGCAGTTCTTC. This encodes CASSRTGTRSHEQFF.

This clone was detected a few times. This sequence joins TRBV5-5 and TRBJ2-7, with no clear D. Germline V CDR1 and CDR2: SGHKS, YYEKEE (reference sequence). V dropped 2 bases and J dropped 5 bases, with 5 bases sitting between them. The CDR3 has 11 residues. The CDR3 nucleotides read TGTGCCAGCAGCTTCCGGGACGAGCAGTACTTC. Its translation is CASSFRDEQYF.